Included here is one T cell receptor (beta chain) sequence, with context. The V gene end was trimmed by 6 bases and the J gene end by 3 bases; junction bases not matched to a gene: 9. The CDR3 is 15 amino acids. Germline V gene sequence: CDR1 MDHEN, CDR2 SYDVKM. This sample was included in a study of blood T cells in healthy people across ages. It was with a sample-barcoded 5' primer and a J-beta primer mix that a second PCR of roughly 7 to 12 cycles was run. Each CDR3 protein gets one entry after TCRdb re-called the 5' RACE reads with MiXCR. Seen here are around 990,000 distinct CDR3 sequences, approximately 25% observed once, and the top ten hold approximately 0.71%. The same data also contributed to another study, on T cells of mothers and their children.

The sequencing sample was made of blood. This receptor was obtained from a girl aged 2-10 years in good health. The chain employs TRBV28 and TRBJ2-7; 9 bases align to TRBD1. The chain's CDR3 is CASRAYGTGIYEQYF. CDR3 sequence (DNA): TGTGCCAGCAGAGCCTACGGGACAGGGATCTACGAGCAGTACTTC. The full variable domain, rest sourced from reference TRBV28 and TRBJ2-7, is DVKVTQSSRYLVKRTGEKVFLECVQDMDHENMFWYRQDPGLGLRLIYFSYDVKMKEKGDIPEGYSVSREKKERFSLILESASTNQTSMYLCASRAYGTGIYEQYFGPGTRLTVT.